These 28 T cell receptor beta chains originate from one sample sequenced in a study of T cells in Graves' hyperthyroidism and ophthalmopathy. The source material, RNA transcripts, was used to amplify TCR beta CDR3 regions. The HTBI set primed first-round TCR CDR3 RT-PCR. A single record per CDR3 protein comes from TCRdb applying MiXCR to the multiplex PCR reads. Of fewer than 600,000 distinct CDR3 sequences listed, 11% to 15% are singletons. Sequencing input: blood. These receptors were obtained from a woman aged 40-49 years with Graves' hyperthyroidism.

This clonotype came up a few times. A junction end diverges from the germline sequence, so it may reflect a read error. The chain recombines TRBV28 with TRBJ1-5, with TRBD1 matching over 8 bases. Germline V gene data show CDR1 as MDHEN and CDR2 as SYDVKM. CDR3 length equals 14 residues. CDR3 protein: CASISQGAGQLQHF. The DNA for the CDR3 is TGTGCCAGCATCTCCCAGGGGGCGGGACAGCTCCAGCATTTT.

This clonotype showed up just a few times. V usage is TRBV19 and J usage is TRBJ2-7; TRBD1 agrees at 8 bases. Trimming at V came to 4 bases and at J to 3 bases, leaving 5 bases not matched to a gene. The CDR3 consists of 14 residues. Germline CDR1 reads LNHDA; CDR2 reads SQIVND (reference sequence). The CDR3 nucleotides are TGTGCCAGTAGTACAAAGACAGGGGACTACGAGCAGTACTTC. This translates into CASSTKTGDYEQYF.

About this clonotype: This may be a read error: a much more frequent sequence differs by one nucleotide. This rearrangement joins TRBV5-1 to TRBJ1-3, with TRBD1 matching 7 bases. The trim removed 4 bases at V and 0 bases at J, leaving 7 bases unmatched. This CDR3 has 16 residues. The germline V gene has CDR1 SGHRS and CDR2 YFSETQ. In DNA form, the CDR3 reads TGCGCCAGCAGCCCCGGGACAGAGACCTCTGGAAACACCATATATTTT. This codes for CASSPGTETSGNTIYF.

This clonotype was counted many times. The chain is built from TRBV5-6 and TRBJ1-2; maybe TRBD1 (6 bases). V shed 6 bases and J shed 3 bases, with 21 bases lying between them. CDR1 is SGHDT, CDR2 YYEEEE, per germline. This CDR3 has 16 residues. CDR3 nucleotides: TGTGCCAGCACCCCAGTGTGGGGGAAGGGGGACTATGGCTACACCTTC. It is translated as CASTPVWGKGDYGYTF.

This clonotype was counted many times. The chain joins TRBV20-1 to TRBJ2-7, with D unresolved. Looked up from germline, CDR1 is DFQATT and CDR2 is SNEGSKA (reference sequence). This CDR3 spans 14 amino acids. V was shortened by 7 bases and J by 3 bases, with 19 bases between the two germline ends. Written as DNA, the CDR3 is TGCAGTGTTCCCCAGCAGATCGCAGGCTACGAGCAGTACTTC. Translation: CSVPQQIAGYEQYF.

For this clonotype: The junction differs from germline at one of its ends, possibly a read error. This chain uses TRBV20-1 with TRBJ1-4; tentative D call: TRBD1 (5 bases). Germline-derived CDR1 and CDR2 are DFQATT and SNEGSKA (reference sequence). This CDR3 has 15 amino acids. CDR3 sequence reads: CSARVGTPTNEKLFF. CDR3 nucleotides: TGCAGTGCTAGAGTTGGGACCCCGACTAATGAAAAACTGTTCTTT.

Comment on this clonotype: Just one base apart from a much larger clone, this may be a read error. The chain couples TRBV11-2 to TRBJ2-1; D unclear. Germline CDR1 is SGHAT and CDR2 is FQNNGV. The CDR3 has 14 residues. Trimming pared 5 bases from V and 4 bases from J, leaving 12 bases between. The CDR3 DNA reads as TGTGCCAGCAGCCCCCGGTTGGGGTACAATGAGCAGTTCTTC. It specifies CASSPRLGYNEQFF.

The genes are TRBV28 and TRBJ2-2; D remains ambiguous. Trimming left V 2 bases short and J 0 bases short, with 7 bases between. CDR1 MDHEN and CDR2 SYDVKM come from the germline V gene. The CDR3 runs to 15 residues. DNA of the CDR3: TGTGCCAGCAGTTTAGGGAAAACGAACACCGGGGAGCTGTTTTTT. Translating it yields CASSLGKTNTGELFF.

The DNA of the CDR3 is TGCGCCAGCAGTGATCGGCAGGGCGGTGAAGCTTTCTTT. This codes for CASSDRQGGEAFF. V usage is TRBV10-2 and J usage is TRBJ1-1; TRBD1 might be the D (5 bases). Per the germline V gene, CDR1 is WSHSY and CDR2 is SAAADI. This CDR3 spans 13 amino acids. Trimming took off 3 bases at V and 7 bases at J, with 12 bases between the two ends.

A few counts support this clonotype. This could be a read error, since a much larger clone is one nucleotide away. This chain connects TRBV7-8 to TRBJ2-2, with a weak D call TRBD1 (6 bases). V shed 3 bases and J shed 1 base, with 9 bases lying between them. Germline lookup yields CDR1 SGHVS and CDR2 FQNEAQ. The CDR3 length is 15 residues. Here the CDR3 reads CASSFGTQNTGELFF. DNA for the CDR3: TGTGCCAGCAGCTTCGGGACACAGAACACCGGGGAGCTGTTTTTT.

This clonotype was observed many times. The chain joins TRBV20-1 to TRBJ1-1, with D unclear. Trimming took 2 bases from V and 3 from J, leaving 10 bases between them. CDR3 length: 13 residues. The germline V gene has CDR1 DFQATT and CDR2 SNEGSKA (reference sequence). CDR3 residues: CSARKDPDTEAFF. CDR3 sequence (DNA): TGCAGTGCTAGAAAAGACCCAGACACTGAAGCTTTCTTT.

This clonotype was counted many times. Here the CDR3 reads CASRSQGADSPLHF. The CDR3 DNA reads TGTGCCAGCAGATCCCAGGGGGCGGATTCACCCCTCCACTTT. V and J are TRBV2 and TRBJ1-6, with 8 bases identical to TRBD1. Germline values: CDR1 SNHLY, CDR2 FYNNEI. This CDR3 contains 14 residues. V lost 6 bases, J lost 8 bases, and 6 bases stayed unmatched.

The CDR3 nucleotides read TGTGCCAGCAGCCCTAGGGGGAGGGCTGACGGCTACACCTTC. This codes for CASSPRGRADGYTF. This chain uses TRBV6-1 with TRBJ1-2; possible D gene TRBD1, 6 bases. CDR3 length: 14 amino acids. The V end was cut by 6 bases, the J end by 8 bases, with 19 bases between. Germline-derived CDR1 and CDR2 are MNHNS and SASEGT.

This clonotype was observed many times. The rearrangement links TRBV28 to TRBJ1-1, with D uncertain. Deletions cut 2 bases from V and 3 bases from J, with 4 bases between. Looked up from germline, CDR1 is MDHEN and CDR2 is SYDVKM. CDR3 length: 12 residues. The CDR3 sequence: CASSLKYTEAFF. DNA of the CDR3: TGTGCCAGCAGTTTAAAGTACACTGAAGCTTTCTTT.

At least ten counts were recorded for this clonotype. The chain combines TRBV9 with TRBJ1-1; possible D gene TRBD1, 6 bases. Germline V gene sequence: CDR1 SGDLS, CDR2 YYNGEE. The CDR3 spans 16 residues. The germline V and J ends were trimmed by 4 bases and 2 bases, with 18 bases remaining between them. As DNA, the CDR3 is TGTGCCAGCAGCCTCCTTGGGGGGGCGGAAAACACTGAAGCTTTCTTT. Its translation is CASSLLGGAENTEAFF.

This clonotype occurred many times. The gene calls are TRBV12-3 or TRBV12-4 and TRBJ2-3, with 12 bases matching TRBD2. The length of the CDR3 is 17 residues. Losses at the gene ends were 2 bases for V and 2 bases for J; bases not matched to a gene: 5. CDR3 in DNA: TGTGCCAGCAGTTTAACTGGACTAGCGGGGACCACAGATACGCAGTATTTT. Translated, it gives CASSLTGLAGTTDTQYF.

Comment on this clonotype: One base away lies a much larger clone, so this may be a sequencing read error. The rearrangement links TRBV5-5 to TRBJ1-5; D might be TRBD1 (6 bases). This CDR3 is 16 amino acids long. Germline V gene sequence: CDR1 SGHKS, CDR2 YYEKEE (reference sequence). The CDR3 loop reads CASSFGGSDSNQPRHF. The CDR3 nucleotides are TGTGCCAGCAGCTTTGGGGGCTCGGATAGCAATCAGCCCCGGCATTTT. The whole variable domain, remainder taken from reference TRBV5-5 and TRBJ1-5, is DAGVTQSPTHLIKTRGQQVTLRCSPISGHKSVSWYQQVLGQGPQFIFQYYEKEERGRGNFPDRFSARQFPNYSSELNVNALLLGDSALYLCASSFGGSDSNQPRHFGDGTRLSIL.

This clonotype has a count of ten or more. This chain joins TRBV20-1 and TRBJ1-3; the D is unclear. CDR1 and CDR2 (germline): DFQATT, SNEGSKA (reference sequence). Trimming pared 2 bases from V and 0 bases from J, leaving 8 bases between. The CDR3 spans 14 residues. The CDR3 sequence: CSARSQNSGNTIYF. The CDR3 DNA sequence: TGCAGTGCTAGAAGCCAGAACTCTGGAAACACCATATATTTT.

This clonotype was observed a handful of times. The chain uses TRBV15 and TRBJ1-5, with D perhaps TRBD1 (5 bases). Trimming stripped 6 bases from V and 0 bases from J, with 12 bases between. This CDR3 spans 15 amino acids. The germline CDR1 and CDR2 sequences are LNHNV and YYDKDF (reference sequence). In nucleotides, the CDR3 is TGTGCCACCAGTAGGCAGGGTTATAGCAATCAGCCCCAGCATTTT. Protein sequence: CATSRQGYSNQPQHF.

J is TRBJ2-7 and V is TRBV9; D is possibly TRBD2 (5 bases). V lost 0 bases and J 6 bases, leaving 13 bases between the germline ends. The CDR3 loop spans 14 amino acids. Germline-derived CDR1 and CDR2 are SGDLS and YYNGEE. CDR3 coding DNA: TGTGCCAGCAGCGTAGATGGTCCTACTAGCGAGCAGTACTTC. Amino acid sequence: CASSVDGPTSEQYF.

This clonotype appeared a few times. The chain combines TRBV15 with TRBJ1-3, with 10 bases aligning to TRBD1. The CDR3 runs to 15 residues. Germline V gives CDR1 LNHNV, CDR2 YYDKDF (reference sequence). After removal of 0 bases from V and 5 bases from J, the junction contained 1 base not matched to a gene. CDR3 sequence (DNA): TGTGCCACCAGCAGAGAGGGACAGGGGCGAAACACCATATATTTT. Its translation: CATSREGQGRNTIYF.

This clonotype was counted a few times. The chain has TRBV11-2 and TRBJ2-7, with D possibly being TRBD1 or TRBD2 (6 bases each). Trimming shortened V by 6 bases and J by 3 bases, and 24 bases separated the two germline ends. CDR1 and CDR2 from the germline V gene are SGHAT and FQNNGV. The CDR3 is 17 residues long. CDR3 nucleotides: TGTGCCAGCAGACCGGGGGTCAGGGGTCGGGGATACTACGAGCAGTACTTC. Translated, it gives CASRPGVRGRGYYEQYF.

In this sample, this clonotype turned up many times. V is TRBV6-1 and J is TRBJ1-1; D possibly corresponds to TRBD1 (5 bases). The ends were cut back, 4 bases at V and 1 base at J, with 13 bases in the middle. This CDR3 contains 15 residues. CDR1 and CDR2 from the germline V gene are MNHNS and SASEGT. The CDR3 coding sequence is TGTGCCAGCAGTGCCGGGGTGGGGGGGAACACTGAAGCTTTCTTT. Its protein product is CASSAGVGGNTEAFF.

With regard to this clonotype: Since a much larger clone is just one base distant, this may be a read error. The V and J genes are TRBV28 and TRBJ2-3; D might be TRBD1 (6 bases). Near its end, the DNA agrees better with TRBJ1-5, so the J call may be wrong. Germline V gives CDR1 MDHEN, CDR2 SYDVKM. The CDR3 runs to 14 residues. The DNA for the CDR3 is TGTGCCAGCAACCTAGGACAGAGCACAGATACGCAGCATTTT. Translated, it gives CASNLGQSTDTQHF.

This clonotype occurred a few times. The chain joins TRBV15 to TRBJ2-4, with a weak D call TRBD1 (5 bases). The CDR3 contains 15 residues. V shed 5 bases and J shed 2 bases, with 13 bases lying between them. Germline V lookup: CDR1 LNHNV, CDR2 YYDKDF (reference sequence). CDR3 sequence: CATSSRVGSKNIQYF. The CDR3, as DNA: TGTGCCACCAGCTCCAGGGTTGGGTCCAAAAACATTCAGTACTTC.

Many counts were recorded for this clonotype. The rearrangement links TRBV20-1 to TRBJ1-2; TRBD1 might be the D (5 bases). CDR3 length equals 14 residues. Per the germline V gene, CDR1 is DFQATT and CDR2 is SNEGSKA (reference sequence). Trimming took off 3 bases at V and 4 bases at J, with 15 bases between the two ends. CDR3 DNA: TGCAGTGCTAGCATGGACGGGGGGAGCTATGGCTACACCTTC. Translation gives CSASMDGGSYGYTF.

There are many counts of this clonotype. A much larger clonotype is one base distant, so this may be a read error. The chain uses TRBV18 and TRBJ2-7; D gene unclear. The germline CDR1 and CDR2 sequences are KGHSH and LQKENI. The CDR3 consists of 13 residues. V was trimmed by 2 bases and J by 0 bases, leaving 5 bases between them. The CDR3 DNA reads TGTGCCAGCTCACCAAAGTCCTCCTACGAGCAGTACTTC. It specifies CASSPKSSYEQYF. Full variable domain (outside the CDR3, taken from reference TRBV18 and TRBJ2-7): NAGVMQNPRHLVRRRGQEARLRCSPMKGHSHVYWYRQLPEEGLKFMVYLQKENIIDESGMPKERFSAEFPKEGPSILRIQQVVRGDSAAYFCASSPKSSYEQYFGPGTRLTVT.

The table lists this clonotype with many counts. The chain employs TRBV28 and TRBJ2-5, with 13 bases matching TRBD2. The V gene's germline CDR1 is MDHEN and CDR2 SYDVKM. This CDR3 spans 18 amino acids. The V and J ends lost 6 bases and 1 base, in that order; junction bases with no gene match: 11. The CDR3 region has the DNA TGTGCCAGCAGCCGGACTAGCGGGAGAGGTGGGCCCCAAGAGACCCAGTACTTC. This gives the protein CASSRTSGRGGPQETQYF.